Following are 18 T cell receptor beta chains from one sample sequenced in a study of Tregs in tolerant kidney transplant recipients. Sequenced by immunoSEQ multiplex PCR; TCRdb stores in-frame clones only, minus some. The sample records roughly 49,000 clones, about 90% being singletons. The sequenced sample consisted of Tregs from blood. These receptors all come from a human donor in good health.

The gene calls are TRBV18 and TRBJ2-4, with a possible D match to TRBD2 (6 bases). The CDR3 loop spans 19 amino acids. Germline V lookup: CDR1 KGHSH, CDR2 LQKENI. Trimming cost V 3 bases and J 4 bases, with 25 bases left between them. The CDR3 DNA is TGTGCCAGCTCACCTATTCACACGGGCTCCGGGGGTAGAAAAAACATTCAGTACTTC. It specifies CASSPIHTGSGGRKNIQYF. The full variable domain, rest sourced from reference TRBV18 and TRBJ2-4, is NAGVMQNPRHLVRRRGQEARLRCSPMKGHSHVYWYRQLPEEGLKFMVYLQKENIIDESGMPKERFSAEFPKEGPSILRIQQVVRGDSAAYFCASSPIHTGSGGRKNIQYFGAGTRLSVL.

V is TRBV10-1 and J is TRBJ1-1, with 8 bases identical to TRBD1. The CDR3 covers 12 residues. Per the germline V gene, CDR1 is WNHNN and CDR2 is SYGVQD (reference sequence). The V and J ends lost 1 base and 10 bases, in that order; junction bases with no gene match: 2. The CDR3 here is CASSEWGTGAFF. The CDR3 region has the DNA TGCGCCAGCAGTGAGTGGGGGACAGGAGCTTTCTTT.

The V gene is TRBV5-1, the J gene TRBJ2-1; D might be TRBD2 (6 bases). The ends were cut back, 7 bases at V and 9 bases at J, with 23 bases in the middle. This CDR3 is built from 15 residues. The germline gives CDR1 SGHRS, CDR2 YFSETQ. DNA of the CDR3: TGCGCCAGCTTCCTTTCGGGAGCCCGGGGTGGTGAGCAGTTCTTC. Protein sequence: CASFLSGARGGEQFF. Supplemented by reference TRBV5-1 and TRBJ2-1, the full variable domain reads KAGVTQTPRYLIKTRGQQVTLSCSPISGHRSVSWYQQTPGQGLQFLFEYFSETQRNKGNFPGRFSGRQFSNSRSEMNVSTLELGDSALYLCASFLSGARGGEQFFGPGTRLTVL.

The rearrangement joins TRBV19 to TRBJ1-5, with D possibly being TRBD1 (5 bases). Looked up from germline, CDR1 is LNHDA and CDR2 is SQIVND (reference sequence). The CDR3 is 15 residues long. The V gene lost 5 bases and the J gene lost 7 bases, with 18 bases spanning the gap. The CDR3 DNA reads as TGTGCCAGTAGTCCAGGAAGGGGTGGTAGGCAGCCCCAGCATTTT. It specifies CASSPGRGGRQPQHF. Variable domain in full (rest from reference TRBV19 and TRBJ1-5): DGGITQSPKYLFRKEGQNVTLSCEQNLNHDAMYWYRQDPGQGLRLIYYSQIVNDFQKGDIAEGYSVSREKKESFPLTVTSAQKNPTAFYLCASSPGRGGRQPQHFGDGTRLSIL.

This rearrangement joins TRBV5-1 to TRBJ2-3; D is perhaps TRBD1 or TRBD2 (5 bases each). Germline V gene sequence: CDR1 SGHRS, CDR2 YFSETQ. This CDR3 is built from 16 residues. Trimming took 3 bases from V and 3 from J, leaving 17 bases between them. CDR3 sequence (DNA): TGCGCCAGCAGCTCCGGGCTGGGGGTAAGGACAGATACGCAGTATTTT. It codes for CASSSGLGVRTDTQYF.

This chain's CDR3 is CAIGPGQGQPEAFF. The CDR3 DNA sequence: TGTGCCATCGGACCGGGACAGGGACAACCTGAAGCTTTCTTT. This rearrangement joins TRBV10-3 to TRBJ1-1; TRBD1 matches at 9 bases. V shed 8 bases and J 6 bases; nucleotides not matched to a gene: 10. The length of the CDR3 is 14 residues. The germline V gene has CDR1 ENHRY and CDR2 SYGVKD.

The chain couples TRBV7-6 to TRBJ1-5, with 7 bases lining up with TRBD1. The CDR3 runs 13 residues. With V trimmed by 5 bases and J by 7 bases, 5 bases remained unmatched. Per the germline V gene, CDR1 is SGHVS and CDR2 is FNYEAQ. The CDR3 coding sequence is TGTGCCAGCAGCCCCGACAGGGTGCAGCCCCAGCATTTT. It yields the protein CASSPDRVQPQHF.

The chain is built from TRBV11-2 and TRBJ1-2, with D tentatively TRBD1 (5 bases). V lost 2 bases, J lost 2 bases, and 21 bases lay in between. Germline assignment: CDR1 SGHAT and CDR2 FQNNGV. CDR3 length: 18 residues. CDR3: CASSLYPIRQSSNYGYTF. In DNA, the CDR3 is TGTGCCAGCAGCTTATACCCGATAAGACAGTCCTCAAACTATGGCTACACCTTC.

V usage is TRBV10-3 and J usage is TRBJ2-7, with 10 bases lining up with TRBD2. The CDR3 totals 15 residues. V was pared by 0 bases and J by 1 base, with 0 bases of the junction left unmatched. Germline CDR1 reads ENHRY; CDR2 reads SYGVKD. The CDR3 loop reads CAISESAGGSYEQYF. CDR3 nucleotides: TGTGCCATCAGTGAGTCAGCGGGAGGGTCCTACGAGCAGTACTTC.

CDR3 in DNA: TGTGCCAGCAGGGCCAGTTTCGCAAACACTGAAGCTTTCTTT. This codes for CASRASFANTEAFF. The J gene is TRBJ1-1, the V gene TRBV5-6; no firm D call. This CDR3 region has 14 residues. Germline lookup yields CDR1 SGHDT and CDR2 YYEEEE. V was trimmed by 5 bases and J by 2 bases, leaving 13 bases between them.

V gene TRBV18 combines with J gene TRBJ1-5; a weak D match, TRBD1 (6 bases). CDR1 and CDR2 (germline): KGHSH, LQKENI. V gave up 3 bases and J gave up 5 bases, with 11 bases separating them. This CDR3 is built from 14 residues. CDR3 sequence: CASSPQGRDQPQHF. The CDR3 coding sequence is TGTGCCAGCTCACCGCAGGGGCGCGATCAGCCCCAGCATTTT.

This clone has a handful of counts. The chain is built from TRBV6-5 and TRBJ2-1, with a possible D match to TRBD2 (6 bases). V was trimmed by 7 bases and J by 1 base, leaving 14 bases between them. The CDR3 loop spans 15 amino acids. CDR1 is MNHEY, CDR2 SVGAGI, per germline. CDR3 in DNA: TGTGCCAGCACCATTTGGGACTTTTCCTACAATGAGCAGTTCTTC. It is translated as CASTIWDFSYNEQFF.

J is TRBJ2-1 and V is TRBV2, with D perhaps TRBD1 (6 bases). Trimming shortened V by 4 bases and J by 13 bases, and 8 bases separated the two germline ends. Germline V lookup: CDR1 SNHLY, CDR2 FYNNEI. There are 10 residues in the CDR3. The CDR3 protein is CASSAGTQFF. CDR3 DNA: TGTGCCAGCAGTGCCGGGACACAGTTCTTC.

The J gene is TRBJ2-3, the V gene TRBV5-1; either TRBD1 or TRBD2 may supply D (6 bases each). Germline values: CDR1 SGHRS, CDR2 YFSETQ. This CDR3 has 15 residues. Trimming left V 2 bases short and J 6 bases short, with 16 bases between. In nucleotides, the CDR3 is TGCGCCAGCAGCTTCTTAGGACGGGGGCTGGATACGCAGTATTTT. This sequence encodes CASSFLGRGLDTQYF.

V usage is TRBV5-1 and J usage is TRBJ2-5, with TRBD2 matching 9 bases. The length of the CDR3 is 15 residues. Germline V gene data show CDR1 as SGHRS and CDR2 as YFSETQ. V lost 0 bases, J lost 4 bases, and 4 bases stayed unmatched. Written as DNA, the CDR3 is TGCGCCAGCAGCTTGGGTAGCGGGAGAACAGAGACCCAGTACTTC. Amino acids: CASSLGSGRTETQYF.

The CDR3, as DNA: TGTGCCAGCTCACCACAACTCGGCCCCGGAACTTACGAGCAGTACTTC. Residues: CASSPQLGPGTYEQYF. The chain is built from TRBV18 and TRBJ2-7; D call uncertain. V lost 1 base and J lost 4, with 17 bases in between. Germline V gene sequence: CDR1 KGHSH, CDR2 LQKENI. The CDR3 covers 16 residues.

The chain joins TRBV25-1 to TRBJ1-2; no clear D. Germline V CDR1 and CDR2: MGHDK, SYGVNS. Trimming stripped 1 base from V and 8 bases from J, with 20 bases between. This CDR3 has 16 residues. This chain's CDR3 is CASSESGSGGSRGYTF. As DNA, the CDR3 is TGTGCCAGCAGTGAATCCGGCAGCGGAGGTTCCAGAGGCTACACCTTC.

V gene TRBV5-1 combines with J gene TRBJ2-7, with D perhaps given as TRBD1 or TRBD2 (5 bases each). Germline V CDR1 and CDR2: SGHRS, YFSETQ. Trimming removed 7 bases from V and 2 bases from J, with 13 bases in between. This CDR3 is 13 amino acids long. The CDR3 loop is CASSGPPAYEQYF. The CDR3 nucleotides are TGCGCCAGCTCGGGACCCCCCGCCTACGAGCAGTACTTC.